The 23 T cell receptor beta chains below all came from one sample that was sequenced in a study of shared clonotypes between healthy human individuals. Assay: immunoSEQ multiplex PCR; the TCRdb copy retains only in-frame clones and omits some. The sample yields about 820,000 clones, 90% to 95% seen once. Terminally differentiated effector memory CD45RA+ cells were left out of the naive CD8 fraction, which was CD45RO-negative and positively selected for CCR7. What was sequenced was naive CD8+ T cells sorted from blood. The source is a man between 25 and 39 years old in good health.

The chain links TRBV15 to TRBJ2-5, with D possibly being TRBD2 (7 bases). The CDR3 runs 15 residues. Trimming removed 5 bases at V and 3 bases at J, with 16 bases between. Germline V gene lookup returns CDR1 LNHNV and CDR2 YYDKDF (reference sequence). CDR3 sequence reads: CATSPRGGGKETQYF. CDR3 coding DNA: TGTGCCACCAGCCCTAGAGGGGGAGGGAAAGAGACCCAGTACTTC.

The chain joins TRBV19 to TRBJ2-7, with D hard to call. The V gene lost 3 bases and the J gene lost 3 bases, with 9 bases spanning the gap. CDR1 and CDR2 from the germline V gene are LNHDA and SQIVND (reference sequence). This CDR3 region has 13 residues. As DNA, the CDR3 is TGTGCCAGTAGTATGTCCACGGGCTACGAGCAGTACTTC. Translation: CASSMSTGYEQYF.

The gene calls are TRBV29-1 and TRBJ2-1; 10 bases are shared with TRBD2. V was clipped by 7 bases and J by 0 bases; unmatched bases: 6. The length of the CDR3 is 15 residues. Germline-derived CDR1 and CDR2 are SQVTM and ANQGSEA. The CDR3 reads CSGLLAGSSYNEQFF. As DNA, the CDR3 is TGCAGCGGCCTACTAGCGGGGAGCTCCTACAATGAGCAGTTCTTC.

The rearrangement uses TRBV10-3 and TRBJ1-4; D gene unclear. The CDR3 spans 13 residues. Germline V CDR1 and CDR2: ENHRY, SYGVKD. Trimming took 10 bases from V and 8 from J, leaving 17 bases between them. CDR3 sequence: CATQDRSLEKLFF. In nucleotides, the CDR3 is TGTGCCACCCAGGACCGGTCTCTGGAAAAACTGTTTTTT.

The chain joins TRBV28 to TRBJ2-1; D is undetermined. This CDR3 has 16 amino acids. The germline CDR1 and CDR2 sequences are MDHEN and SYDVKM. V was clipped by 5 bases and J by 0 bases, with 14 bases between them. The CDR3 spells CASSPLLISSYNEQFF. CDR3 coding DNA: TGTGCCAGCAGTCCTCTCTTGATTAGCTCCTACAATGAGCAGTTCTTC.

This clone appeared a single time. The chain links TRBV10-2 to TRBJ2-2; D is uncertain. V lost 0 bases and J 6 bases, leaving 2 bases between the germline ends. CDR1 is WSHSY, CDR2 SAAADI, per germline. The CDR3 length is 12 residues. The chain's CDR3 is CASSESPGELFF. The CDR3, as DNA: TGCGCCAGCAGTGAGTCACCCGGGGAGCTGTTTTTT.

This clone was picked up a small number of times. J is TRBJ2-7 and V is TRBV7-9; D unresolved. Trimming stripped 4 bases from V and 4 bases from J, with 17 bases between. This CDR3 contains 15 residues. CDR1 is SEHNR, CDR2 FQNEAQ, per germline (reference sequence). The CDR3 nucleotides are TGTGCCAGCAGCTCCCACCAGGCTAGGGCATACGAGCAGTACTTC. Its protein product is CASSSHQARAYEQYF.

The chain uses TRBV5-8 and TRBJ1-2; D gene uncertain. Trimming cost V 1 base and J 0 bases, with 10 bases left between them. CDR1 and CDR2 (germline): SGHTS, YDEGEE. The CDR3 has 15 amino acids. The CDR3 DNA reads as TGTGCCAGCAGCTTGATTGCAGGACCTAACTATGGCTACACCTTC. This codes for CASSLIAGPNYGYTF.

This clone was seen only a few times. The V gene is TRBV18, the J gene TRBJ1-3, with D unresolved. V lost 8 bases and J lost 8, with 7 bases in between. The CDR3 covers 10 residues. From germline, CDR1 is KGHSH and CDR2 LQKENI. The CDR3 DNA reads TGTGCCAGCCATTCTGACACCATATATTTT. The encoded protein is CASHSDTIYF.

The chain is built from TRBV18 and TRBJ2-7, with a possible D match to TRBD2 (6 bases). Per germline, CDR1 KGHSH and CDR2 LQKENI. The CDR3 has 14 residues. Between the trimmed V and J ends, which lost 4 bases and 2 bases, there was a span of 12 bases. CDR3 nucleotides: TGTGCCAGCTCACAACCGGGACTTACCTACGAGCAGTACTTC. Its protein product is CASSQPGLTYEQYF.

The J gene is TRBJ2-7, the V gene TRBV5-5, with a possible D match to TRBD1 (6 bases). Germline V lookup: CDR1 SGHKS, CDR2 YYEKEE (reference sequence). This CDR3 region has 15 residues. Between the trimmed V and J ends, which lost 0 bases and 1 base, there was a span of 11 bases. CDR3 sequence (DNA): TGTGCCAGCAGCTTGGGGTGGGGGCAGTCCTACGAGCAGTACTTC. The encoded protein is CASSLGWGQSYEQYF.

The chain has TRBV4-1 and TRBJ2-3; 11 nucleotides match TRBD1. Germline assignment: CDR1 MGHRA and CDR2 YSYEKL. This CDR3 has 18 residues. V was pared by 4 bases and J by 2 bases, with 11 bases of the junction left unmatched. CDR3 protein: CASSPRGDGQGATDTQYF. CDR3 DNA: TGCGCCAGCAGCCCTCGGGGGGACGGACAGGGGGCCACAGATACGCAGTATTTT.

Points on this clone: Other DNA variants within this sample encode the same CDR3. V usage is TRBV29-1 and J usage is TRBJ1-1; TRBD1 might be the D (6 bases). V was clipped by 4 bases and J by 5 bases, with 8 bases between them. Germline V gene data show CDR1 as SQVTM and CDR2 as ANQGSEA. The CDR3 length is 11 residues. The CDR3 DNA reads TGCAGCGTTGTCAGGGGTACTGAAGCTTTCTTT. Translating gives CSVVRGTEAFF.

The rearrangement uses TRBV11-2 and TRBJ2-7; a possible D gene is TRBD1 (6 bases). V lost 5 bases and J lost 2, with 13 bases in between. Germline CDR1 reads SGHAT; CDR2 reads FQNNGV. This CDR3 spans 14 amino acids. CDR3 coding DNA: TGTGCCAGCAGCGACGGGACAAAGACCTACGAGCAGTACTTC. Translated: CASSDGTKTYEQYF.

This clone was counted once. V and J are TRBV9 and TRBJ2-1; 9 bases line up with TRBD2. V was pared by 3 bases and J by 3 bases, with 7 bases of the junction left unmatched. The CDR3 is made up of 16 amino acids. Germline assignment: CDR1 SGDLS and CDR2 YYNGEE. The CDR3 DNA reads TGTGCCAGCAGCGAAGGACTAGCGAGCCTCTACAATGAGCAGTTCTTC. Encoded protein: CASSEGLASLYNEQFF.

This clone has just one count. The chain couples TRBV7-6 to TRBJ2-7, with D perhaps TRBD1 or TRBD2 (5 bases each). The V gene lost 5 bases and the J gene lost 7 bases, with 15 bases spanning the gap. The CDR3 has 13 residues. The germline V gene has CDR1 SGHVS and CDR2 FNYEAQ. The CDR3: CASSRRVGVEQYF. CDR3 coding DNA: TGTGCCAGCAGCCGTCGTGTGGGGGTTGAGCAGTACTTC.

The chain has TRBV23-1 and TRBJ2-6; either TRBD1 or TRBD2 may fit D (5 bases each). TRBV23-1 is an ORF, and what it does is uncertain. V lost 4 bases, J lost 0 bases, and 10 bases lay in between. This CDR3 comprises 16 residues. The CDR3 loop reads CASSRGNASGANVLTF. In DNA form, the CDR3 reads TGCGCCAGCAGTCGGGGGAACGCCTCTGGGGCCAACGTCCTGACTTTC.

This CDR3 is CASSLWGDTEAFF. DNA for the CDR3: TGTGCCAGCAGTTTATGGGGGGACACTGAAGCTTTCTTT. The chain is built from TRBV28 and TRBJ1-1; D is possibly TRBD1 (5 bases). Trimming left V 0 bases short and J 3 bases short, with 5 bases between. The CDR3 loop spans 13 amino acids. Germline values: CDR1 MDHEN, CDR2 SYDVKM.

The chain recombines TRBV11-2 with TRBJ2-2; possibly TRBD2 for D (6 bases). The CDR3 has 16 residues. Trimming pared 1 base from V and 0 bases from J, leaving 9 bases between. Germline V lookup: CDR1 SGHAT, CDR2 FQNNGV. In nucleotides, the CDR3 is TGTGCCAGCAGCTTAGTAACGGGAGCGAACACCGGGGAGCTGTTTTTT. Translation: CASSLVTGANTGELFF. Variable domain in full (rest from reference TRBV11-2 and TRBJ2-2): EAGVAQSPRYKIIEKRQSVAFWCNPISGHATLYWYQQILGQGPKLLIQFQNNGVVDDSQLPKDRFSAERLKGVDSTLKIQPAKLEDSAVYLCASSLVTGANTGELFFGEGSRLTVL.

The V call is TRBV28, the J call TRBJ2-7, with 8 bases identical to TRBD1. The length of the CDR3 is 15 residues. Unmatched junction bases numbered 8, after V lost 2 bases and J lost 5 bases. From germline, CDR1 is MDHEN and CDR2 SYDVKM. The CDR3: CASSLTGTGVDEQYF. CDR3 in DNA: TGTGCCAGCAGTTTAACCGGGACAGGAGTCGACGAGCAGTACTTC.

The rearrangement links TRBV5-5 to TRBJ1-2, with TRBD1 identical over 7 bases. CDR1 and CDR2 (germline): SGHKS, YYEKEE (reference sequence). The CDR3 consists of 14 residues. Germline trimming cut 4 bases from V and 10 bases from J; bases unmatched to any gene: 13. This CDR3 is CASSPARGFLPYTF. In DNA, the CDR3 is TGTGCCAGCAGCCCCGCCAGGGGGTTCCTCCCCTACACCTTC. The complete variable domain, with remaining parts taken from reference TRBV5-5 and TRBJ1-2, reads DAGVTQSPTHLIKTRGQQVTLRCSPISGHKSVSWYQQVLGQGPQFIFQYYEKEERGRGNFPDRFSARQFPNYSSELNVNALLLGDSALYLCASSPARGFLPYTFGSGTRLTVV.

The rearrangement links TRBV14 to TRBJ2-1; D is unresolved. The V end was cut by 0 bases, the J end by 5 bases, with 8 bases between. There are 14 residues in the CDR3. CDR1 is SGHDN and CDR2 is FVKESK in the germline V gene. CDR3 sequence (DNA): TGTGCCAGCAGCCAAGACAATTACCACAATGAGCAGTTCTTC. This translates into CASSQDNYHNEQFF. Together with reference TRBV14 and TRBJ2-1, the CDR3 gives the full variable domain: EAGVTQFPSHSVIEKGQTVTLRCDPISGHDNLYWYRRVMGKEIKFLLHFVKESKQDESGMPNNRFLAERTGGTYSTLKVQPAELEDSGVYFCASSQDNYHNEQFFGPGTRLTVL.

This clone has a single count. The chain has TRBV4-1 and TRBJ1-1; 8 positions agree with TRBD1. Germline V gene lookup returns CDR1 MGHRA and CDR2 YSYEKL. This CDR3 spans 14 amino acids. V gave up 1 base and J gave up 7 bases; unmatched junction bases: 5. The CDR3 region has the DNA TGCGCCAGCAGCCAAGTGCAGGGGGCTGATGAAGCTTTCTTT. It encodes CASSQVQGADEAFF.